This T cell receptor beta chain comes out of a study of cytomegalovirus exposure and HLA in healthy donors. Study-level background: The same platform used for the 666 first-cohort repertoires was also used for the 130 or so validation repertoires, as a later analysis reported. Study results and caveats: It was confirmed in vitro that a few of the CMV-associated chains were specific for CMV antigens. The authors listed over 150 TCR beta chains as cytomegalovirus-associated. It was reported that the classifier diagnosed cytomegalovirus status with high specificity and sensitivity in both the original and validation cohorts.

The CDR3 runs to 15 residues. CDR1 LNHDA and CDR2 SQIVND come from the germline V gene (reference sequence). V lost 5 bases, J lost 2 bases, and 9 bases stayed unmatched. Some clones are missing from TCRdb's copy, which holds only in-frame ones; the method was immunoSEQ multiplex PCR. The data hold under 200,000 clones, with 85% to 90% observed a single time. This clone was observed a few times. What it binds is unknown. This chain connects TRBV19 to TRBJ2-7, with 7 bases matching TRBD1. This TCR was sampled from a man between 18 and 35 years old in good health and CMV-seropositive. The sample taken for sequencing was PBMCs. The CDR3 region has the DNA TGTGCCAGTAGTCTTAAGGACAGGCCTACCTACGAGCAGTACTTC. Protein sequence: CASSLKDRPTYEQYF.